This TCR beta chain comes out of a study of cytomegalovirus exposure and HLA in healthy donors. The PCR made use of 60 Vbeta and 13 Jbeta primers. Sequencing was performed with immunoSEQ multiplex PCR; in TCRdb, only in-frame clones are kept and a portion is missing. Of some 170,000 clones in the sample, almost 80% were seen once. The CDR3 runs 15 residues. Germline loops: CDR1 MNHNS, CDR2 SASEGT. The V gene lost 2 bases and the J gene lost 3 bases, with 11 bases spanning the gap. V gene TRBV6-1 combines with J gene TRBJ1-5; tentatively, D is TRBD1 (5 bases). Source material: PBMCs. This receptor was taken from a middle-aged man in good health and CMV-seropositive. The DNA of the CDR3 is TGTGCCAGCAGTGAAATAACTGGGGCCAATCAGCCCCAGCATTTT. It is translated as CASSEITGANQPQHF.